This TCR beta chain was observed in a study of human T cells and chemical hapten exposure. V gave up 2 bases and J gave up 8 bases, with 13 bases separating them. This CDR3 comprises 14 residues. Germline CDR1 is MNHEY and CDR2 is SVGEGT. Each CDR3 protein is one row after TCRdb ran MiXCR on the RACE reads. The repertoire consists of more than 85,000 distinct CDR3 sequences, with 9.2% occurring once and the leading ten covering around 3.1%. Described time point: patch test 2, 6 weeks after DPC sensitization. Specified treatment: therapeutic diphenylcyclopropenone sensitization with weekly scalp DPC. This clonotype was observed a handful of times.

The specimen comprised whole blood, sampled in connection with sensitization to the hapten diphenylcyclopropenone (DPC). The TCR was taken from a woman aged 40 to 50 with alopecia areata. Some clones in this sample may be carry-over from other donors' samples. The V and J genes are TRBV6-2 or TRBV6-3 and TRBJ2-4, with D possibly being TRBD2 (7 bases). CDR3: CASSYGGGLDIQYF. The DNA of the CDR3 is TGTGCCAGCAGTTACGGGGGGGGCTTGGACATTCAGTACTTC.